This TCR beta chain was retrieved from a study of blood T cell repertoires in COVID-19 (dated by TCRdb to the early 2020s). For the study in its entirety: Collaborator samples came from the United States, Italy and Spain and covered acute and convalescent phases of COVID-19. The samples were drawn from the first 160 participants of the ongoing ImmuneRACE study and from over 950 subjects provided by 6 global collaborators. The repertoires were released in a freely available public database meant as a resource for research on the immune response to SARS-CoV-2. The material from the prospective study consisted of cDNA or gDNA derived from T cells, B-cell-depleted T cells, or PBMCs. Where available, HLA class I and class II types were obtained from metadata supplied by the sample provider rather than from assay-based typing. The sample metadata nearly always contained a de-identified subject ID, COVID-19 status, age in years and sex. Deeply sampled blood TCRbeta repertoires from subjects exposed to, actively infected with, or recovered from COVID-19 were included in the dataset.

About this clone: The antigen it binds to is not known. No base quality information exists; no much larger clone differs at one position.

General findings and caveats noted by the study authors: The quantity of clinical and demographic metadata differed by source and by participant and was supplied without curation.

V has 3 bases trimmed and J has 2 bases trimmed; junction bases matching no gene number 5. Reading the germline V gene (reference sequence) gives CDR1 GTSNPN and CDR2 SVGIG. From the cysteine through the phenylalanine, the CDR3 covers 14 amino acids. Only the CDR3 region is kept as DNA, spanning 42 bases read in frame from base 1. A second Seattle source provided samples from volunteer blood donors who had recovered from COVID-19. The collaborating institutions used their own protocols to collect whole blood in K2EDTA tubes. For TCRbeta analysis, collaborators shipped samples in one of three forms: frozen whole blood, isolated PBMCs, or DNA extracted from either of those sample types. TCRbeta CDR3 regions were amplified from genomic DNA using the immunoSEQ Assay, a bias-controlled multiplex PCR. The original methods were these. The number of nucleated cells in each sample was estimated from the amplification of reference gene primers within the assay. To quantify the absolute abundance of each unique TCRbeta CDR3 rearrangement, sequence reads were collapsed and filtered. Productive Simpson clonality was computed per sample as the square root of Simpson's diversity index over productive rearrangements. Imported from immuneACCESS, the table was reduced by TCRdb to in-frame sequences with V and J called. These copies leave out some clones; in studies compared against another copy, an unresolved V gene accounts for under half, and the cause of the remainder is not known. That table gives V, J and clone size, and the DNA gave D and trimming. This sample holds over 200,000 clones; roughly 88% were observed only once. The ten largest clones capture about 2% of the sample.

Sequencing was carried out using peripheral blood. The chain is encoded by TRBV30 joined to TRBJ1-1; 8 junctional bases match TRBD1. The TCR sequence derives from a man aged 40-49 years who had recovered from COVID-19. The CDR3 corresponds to CAWRRQGRNTEAFF. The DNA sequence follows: TGTGCCTGGAGGAGACAGGGGAGAAACACTGAAGCTTTCTTT. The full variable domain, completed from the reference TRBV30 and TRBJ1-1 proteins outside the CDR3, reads SQTIHQWPATLVQPVGSPLSLECTVEGTSNPNLYWYRQAAGRGLQLLFYSVGIGQISSEVPQNLSASRPQDRQFILSSKKLLLSDSGFYLCAWRRQGRNTEAFFGQGTRLTVV.